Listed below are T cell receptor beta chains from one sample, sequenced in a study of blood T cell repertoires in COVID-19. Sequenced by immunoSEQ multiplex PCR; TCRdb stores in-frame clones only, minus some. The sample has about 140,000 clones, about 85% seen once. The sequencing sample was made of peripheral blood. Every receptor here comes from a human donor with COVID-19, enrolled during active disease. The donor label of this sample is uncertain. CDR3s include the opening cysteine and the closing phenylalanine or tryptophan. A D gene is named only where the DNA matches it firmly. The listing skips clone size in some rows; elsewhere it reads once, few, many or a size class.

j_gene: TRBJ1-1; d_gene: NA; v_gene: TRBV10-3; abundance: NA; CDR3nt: TGTGCCATCAGGCCGGGGTCTGGTAACACTGAAGCTTTCTTT; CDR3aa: CAIRPGSGNTEAFF
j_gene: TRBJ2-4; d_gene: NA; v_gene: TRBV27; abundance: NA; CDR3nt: TGTGCCAGCGGCTTCAGGGGAAACATTCAGTACTTC; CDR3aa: CASGFRGNIQYF
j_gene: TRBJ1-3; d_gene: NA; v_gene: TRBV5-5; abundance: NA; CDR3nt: TGTGCCAGCAGCTTGGGCGGACACTCTGGAAACACCATATATTTT; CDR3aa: CASSLGGHSGNTIYF
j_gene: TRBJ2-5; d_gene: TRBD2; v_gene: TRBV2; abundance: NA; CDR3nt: TGTGCCAGCACCCCGGGGGGACTCTTTGGTGGGAGGCATCAAGAGACCCAGTACTTC; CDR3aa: CASTPGGLFGGRHQETQYF
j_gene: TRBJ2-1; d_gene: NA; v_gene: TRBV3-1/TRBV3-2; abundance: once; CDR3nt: TGTGCCAGCAGCCCCCGGGGAGCCGGAGGACAGTTCTTC; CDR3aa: CASSPRGAGGQFF
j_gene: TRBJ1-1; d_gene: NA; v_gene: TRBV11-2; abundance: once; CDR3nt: TGTGCCAGCAGTCGCTGGGAGGGCACTGAAGCTTTCTTT; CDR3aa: CASSRWEGTEAFF
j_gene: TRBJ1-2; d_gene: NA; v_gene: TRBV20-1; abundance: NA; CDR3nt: TGCAGTGCTAGTAGAGGTTCTAGGCAGGGCGGTGGCTACACCTTC; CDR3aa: CSASRGSRQGGGYTF
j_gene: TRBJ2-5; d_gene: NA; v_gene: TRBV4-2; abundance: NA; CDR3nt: TGTGCCAGCAGCCAAGATCGCCCCTCGAGGGAGACCCAGTACTTC; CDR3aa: CASSQDRPSRETQYF
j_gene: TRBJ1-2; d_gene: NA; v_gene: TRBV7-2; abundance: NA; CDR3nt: TGTGCCAGCAGCATCAAGACAGGAACAAGTCGCGGCTACACCTTC; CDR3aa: CASSIKTGTSRGYTF
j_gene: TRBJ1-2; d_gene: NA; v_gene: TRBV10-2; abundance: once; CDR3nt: TGCGCCAGCACGGGAGGGGGGCCTGGTGGCTACACCTTC; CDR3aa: CASTGGGPGGYTF
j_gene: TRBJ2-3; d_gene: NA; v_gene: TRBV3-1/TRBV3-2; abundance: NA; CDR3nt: TGTGCCAGCAGCCAAGGGGCAGGGAGCACAGATACGCAGTATTTT; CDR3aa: CASSQGAGSTDTQYF
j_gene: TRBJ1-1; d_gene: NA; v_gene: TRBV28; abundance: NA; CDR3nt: TGTGCCAGCAGTCGAGACATAGGGGGGAACACTGAAGCTTTCTTT; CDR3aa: CASSRDIGGNTEAFF
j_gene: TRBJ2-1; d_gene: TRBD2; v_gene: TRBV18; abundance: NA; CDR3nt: TGTGCCAGCTCATCCATAGCGGGGTCCTCCTACAATGAGCAGTTCTTC; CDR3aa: CASSSIAGSSYNEQFF
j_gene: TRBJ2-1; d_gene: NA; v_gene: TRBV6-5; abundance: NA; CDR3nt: TGTGCCAGCAGTTACTCGGCGGGACAGACCTACAATGAGCAGTTCTTC; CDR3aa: CASSYSAGQTYNEQFF
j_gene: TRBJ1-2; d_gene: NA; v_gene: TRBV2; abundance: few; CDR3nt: TGTGCCAGCAGCGCTACCCTTAGGCAAGGGGCCTTTGGGTATGGCTACACCTTC; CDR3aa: CASSATLRQGAFGYGYTF
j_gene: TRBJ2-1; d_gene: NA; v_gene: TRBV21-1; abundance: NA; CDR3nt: TGTGCCAGCAGCACCCGACAGGGCTACAATGAGCAGTTCTTC; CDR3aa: CASSTRQGYNEQFF
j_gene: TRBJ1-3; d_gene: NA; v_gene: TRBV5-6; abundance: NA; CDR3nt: TGTGCCAGCAGCTTGGGGTCGGTAGGAAACACCATATATTTT; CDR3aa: CASSLGSVGNTIYF
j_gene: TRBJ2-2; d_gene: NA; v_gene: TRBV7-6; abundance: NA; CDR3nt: TGTGCCAGCAGCTTAGCTGCAGGGGCCGGGGAGCTGTTTTTT; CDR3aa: CASSLAAGAGELFF
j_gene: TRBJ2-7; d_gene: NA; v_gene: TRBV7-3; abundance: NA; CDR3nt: TGTGCCAGCAGCTTAGAGGGTAGCGAGCAGTACTTC; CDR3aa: CASSLEGSEQYF
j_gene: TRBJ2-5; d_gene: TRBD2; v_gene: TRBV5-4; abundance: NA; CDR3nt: TGTGCCAGCAGCTTTCGGCGGGGGGGCCAAGAGACCCAGTACTTC; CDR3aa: CASSFRRGGQETQYF
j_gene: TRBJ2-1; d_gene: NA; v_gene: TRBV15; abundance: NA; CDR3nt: TGTGCCACCAGCAGAGTTAGGTGGGGGGGCCCGCATGAGCAGTTCTTC; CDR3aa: CATSRVRWGGPHEQFF
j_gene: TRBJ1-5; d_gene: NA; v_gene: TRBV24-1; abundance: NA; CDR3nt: TGTGCCACCAGTGATCCCCTGGGCGATCAGCCCCAGCATTTT; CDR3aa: CATSDPLGDQPQHF
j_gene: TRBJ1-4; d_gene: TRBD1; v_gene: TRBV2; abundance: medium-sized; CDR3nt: TGTGCCAGATGGGACAGGTTATCGGAAAAACTGTTTTTT; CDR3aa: CARWDRLSEKLFF
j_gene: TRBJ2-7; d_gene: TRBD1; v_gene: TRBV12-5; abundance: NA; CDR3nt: TGTGCTAGTGGTTTGCCCCGACAGGGTTCGAGCTACGAGCAGTACTTC; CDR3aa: CASGLPRQGSSYEQYF
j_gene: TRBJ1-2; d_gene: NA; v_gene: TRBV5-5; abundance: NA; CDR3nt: TGTGCCAGCAGTTCAACTACGGCGGGCTACACCTTC; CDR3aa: CASSSTTAGYTF
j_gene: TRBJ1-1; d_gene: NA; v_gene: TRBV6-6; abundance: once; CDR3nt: TGTGCCAGCAGTGCAGGGAATCCGAACGCTGAAGCTTTCTTT; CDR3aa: CASSAGNPNAEAFF
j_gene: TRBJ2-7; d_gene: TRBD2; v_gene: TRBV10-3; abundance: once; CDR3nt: TGTGCCATTAGCGGGAGCCTCTCCTACGAGCAGTACTTC; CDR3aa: CAISGSLSYEQYF
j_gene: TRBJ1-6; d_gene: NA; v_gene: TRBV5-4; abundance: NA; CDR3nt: TGTGCCAGCAGCCCTCGGGGAGGGGACCATTCACCCCTCCACTTT; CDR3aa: CASSPRGGDHSPLHF
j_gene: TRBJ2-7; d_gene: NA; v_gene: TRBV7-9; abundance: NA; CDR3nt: TGTGCCAGCAGCTTAGCAATCGCCAGGGGGGCCTACGAGCAGTACTTC; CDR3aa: CASSLAIARGAYEQYF
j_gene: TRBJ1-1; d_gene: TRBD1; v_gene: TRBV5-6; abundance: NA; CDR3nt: TGTGCCAGCAGCTCGGGGACAGGGGACACTGAAGCTTTCTTT; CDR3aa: CASSSGTGDTEAFF
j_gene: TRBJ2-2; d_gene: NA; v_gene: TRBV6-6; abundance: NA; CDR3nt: TGTGCCAGCAGACAACACACCGGGGAGCTGTTTTTT; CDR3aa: CASRQHTGELFF
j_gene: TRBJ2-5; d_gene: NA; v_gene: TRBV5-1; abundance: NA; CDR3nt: TGCGCCAGCTCGGGGGATTTGTGGGAGACCCAGTACTTC; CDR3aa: CASSGDLWETQYF
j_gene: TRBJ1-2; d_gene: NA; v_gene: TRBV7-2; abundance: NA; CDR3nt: TGTGCCAGCAGCCCCAGCAGCAGGGAAATTTACTATGGCTACACCTTC; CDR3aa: CASSPSSREIYYGYTF
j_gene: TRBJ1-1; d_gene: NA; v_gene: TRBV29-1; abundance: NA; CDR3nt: TGCAGCGTTGACACATACCCCGACGGGATCACTGAAGCTTTCTTT; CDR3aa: CSVDTYPDGITEAFF
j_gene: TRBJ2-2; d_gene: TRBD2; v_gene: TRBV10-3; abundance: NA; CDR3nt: TGTGCCATCAGTGACTCTCTAGCGGCAGCGAACACCGGGGAGCTGTTTTTT; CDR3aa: CAISDSLAAANTGELFF
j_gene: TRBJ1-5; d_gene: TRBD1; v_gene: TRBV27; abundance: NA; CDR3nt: TGTGCCAGCAGTCCAGACAGGGGGCACCAGCCCCAGCATTTT; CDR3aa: CASSPDRGHQPQHF
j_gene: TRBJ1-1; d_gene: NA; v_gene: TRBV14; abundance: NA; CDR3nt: TGTGCCAGCAGCCAAGGCCCACAGGAATTGTACACTGAAGCTTTCTTT; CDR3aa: CASSQGPQELYTEAFF
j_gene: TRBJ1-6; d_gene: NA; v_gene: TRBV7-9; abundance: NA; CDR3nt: TGTGCCAGCACCCCCGGGGGGGGGAATATCTCACCCCTCCACTTT; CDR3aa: CASTPGGGNISPLHF
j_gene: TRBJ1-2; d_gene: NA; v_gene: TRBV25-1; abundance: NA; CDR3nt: TGTGCCAGCAGTGAACTCTCCGGACAGAATAACTATGGCTACACCTTC; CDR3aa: CASSELSGQNNYGYTF
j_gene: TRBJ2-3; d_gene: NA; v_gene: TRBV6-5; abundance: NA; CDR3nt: TGTGCCAGCAGCCAGGAAAGGACAGATACGCAGTATTTT; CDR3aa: CASSQERTDTQYF
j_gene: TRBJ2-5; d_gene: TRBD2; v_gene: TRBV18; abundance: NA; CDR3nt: TGTGCCAGCTCATCCTTTCCCCCTAGCGGGGGGGAGACCCAGTACTTC; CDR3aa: CASSSFPPSGGETQYF
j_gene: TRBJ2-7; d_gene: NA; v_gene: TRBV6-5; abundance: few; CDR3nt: TGTGCCAGCAGTTACGAGCGGAGGCCCTCCCACGAGCAGTACTTC; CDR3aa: CASSYERRPSHEQYF
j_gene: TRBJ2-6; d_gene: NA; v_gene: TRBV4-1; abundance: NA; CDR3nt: TGCGCCAGCAGCCAAGTGTTTGGGAGCTCTGGGGCCAACGTCCTGACTTTC; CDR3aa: CASSQVFGSSGANVLTF
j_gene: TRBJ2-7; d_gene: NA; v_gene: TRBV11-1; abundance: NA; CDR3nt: TGTGCCAGCAGCTTTGGGACTTTCGGCGAGCAGTACTTC; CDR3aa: CASSFGTFGEQYF
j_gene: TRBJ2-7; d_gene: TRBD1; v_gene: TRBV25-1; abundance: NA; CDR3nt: TGTGCCAGCAGTCAGGGGGCCAGGGGTAACGAGCAGTACTTC; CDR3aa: CASSQGARGNEQYF
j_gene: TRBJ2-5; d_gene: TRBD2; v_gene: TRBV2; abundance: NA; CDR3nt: TGTGCCAGCTCGCGGGGGGGCGGAGAGACCCAGTACTTC; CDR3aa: CASSRGGGETQYF
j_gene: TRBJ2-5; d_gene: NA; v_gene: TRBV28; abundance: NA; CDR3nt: TGTGCCAGCAGTTCGGGAGAAGAGACCCAGTACTTC; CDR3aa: CASSSGEETQYF
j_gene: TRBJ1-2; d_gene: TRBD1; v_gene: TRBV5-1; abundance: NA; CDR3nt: TGCGCCAGCAGCTACGACAGGGTAAACTATGGCTACACCTTC; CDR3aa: CASSYDRVNYGYTF
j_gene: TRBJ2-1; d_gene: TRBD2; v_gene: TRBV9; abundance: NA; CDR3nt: TGTGCCAGCAGCCTAGTCTCGAGCCTAGCGGGTTCCTACAATGAGCAGTTCTTC; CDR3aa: CASSLVSSLAGSYNEQFF
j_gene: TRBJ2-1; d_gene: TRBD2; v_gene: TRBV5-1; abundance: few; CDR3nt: TGCGCCAGCAGCTTGGACCTAGCGGCCAGCTCCTACAATGAGCAGTTCTTC; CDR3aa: CASSLDLAASSYNEQFF
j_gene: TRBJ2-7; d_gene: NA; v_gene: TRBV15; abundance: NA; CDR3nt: TGTGCCACCAGCAGAGGACATCAAACCTACGAGCAGTACTTC; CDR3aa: CATSRGHQTYEQYF
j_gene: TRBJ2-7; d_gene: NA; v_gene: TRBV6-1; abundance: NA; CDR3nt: TGTGCCAGCAGTGCCGGGCGGGACTCCTACGAGCAGTACTTC; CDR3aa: CASSAGRDSYEQYF
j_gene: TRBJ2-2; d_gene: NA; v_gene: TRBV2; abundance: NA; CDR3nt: TGTGCCAGCACGGCAGGGGAATCCGGGGAGCTGTTTTTT; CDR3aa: CASTAGESGELFF
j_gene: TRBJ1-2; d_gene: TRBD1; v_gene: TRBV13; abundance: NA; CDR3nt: TGTGCCAGCAGCAGACCGACAGGGGGCTATGGCTACACCTTC; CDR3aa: CASSRPTGGYGYTF
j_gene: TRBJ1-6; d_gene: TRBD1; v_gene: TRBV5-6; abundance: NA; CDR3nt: TGTGCCAGCAGCTTTGGGACAGGGGCTTCACCCCTCCACTTT; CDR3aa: CASSFGTGASPLHF
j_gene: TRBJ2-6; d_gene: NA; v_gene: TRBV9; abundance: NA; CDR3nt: TGTGCCAGCAGCGTAGCACAGGGAGGGGCCAACGTCCTGACTTTC; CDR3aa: CASSVAQGGANVLTF
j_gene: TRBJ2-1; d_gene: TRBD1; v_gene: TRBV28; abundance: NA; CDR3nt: TGTGCCAGCAGCCGGACAGGGGGCGACAATGATTTCTTC; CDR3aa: CASSRTGGDNDFF
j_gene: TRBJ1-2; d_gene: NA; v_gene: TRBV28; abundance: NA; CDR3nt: TGTGCCAGCAGTTCAGTCCAAAAGTTGGCAGACTATGGCTACACCTTC; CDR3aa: CASSSVQKLADYGYTF